The clone carrying this T cell receptor beta chain was seen a single time. As yet, its antigen is unknown. The source of the sample is a study of T-cell memory formation after mild COVID-19. Whole-study findings and limits: Unconfirmed was the SARS-CoV-2 specificity of second-wave clones that peaked on day 37. Cross-reactive memory appears to have joined, as suggested by some responding clones showing up in pre-infection memory.

The TCR alpha and TCR beta cDNA libraries, bearing sample barcodes and UMIs, were generated by 5'RACE using constant-segment primers. TCRdb analysed the 5' RACE reads with MiXCR anew, one entry per CDR3 protein. In the table there are around 150,000 distinct CDR3 sequences, roughly a third of which are singletons. This clonotype was obtained from an adult woman who had mild COVID-19 (a few samples of this study predate the infection). Cell type and time point are not known. The sample taken for sequencing was PBMCs or a T cell subset sorted from them (not recorded which).

In nucleotides, the CDR3 is TGCAGCGTTGTTGGTATAGGAGCGGGAATTAAAGAAGATACGCAGTATTTT. Translated: CSVVGIGAGIKEDTQYF. This chain connects TRBV29-1 to TRBJ2-3; 7 bases map to TRBD2. After removal of 4 bases from V and 5 bases from J, the junction contained 18 bases not matched to a gene. The CDR3 is made up of 17 amino acids. Germline lookup yields CDR1 SQVTM and CDR2 ANQGSEA.